One sample yielded the 7 T cell receptor beta chains listed below, sequenced in a study of CD8 T cells in ankylosing spondylitis. TCRdb reanalysed the 5' RACE reads using MiXCR and keeps one entry per CDR3 protein. The sample lists roughly 180,000 distinct CDR3 sequences, 9.5% to 13% occurring once. Sequenced material: blood, either unsorted or a sorted T cell fraction (not recorded which). The receptors originated from a male donor with ankylosing spondylitis or in good health (not recorded which).

The V call is TRBV11-1, the J call TRBJ2-2, with D maybe TRBD1 (6 bases). V dropped 5 bases and J dropped 2 bases, with 21 bases sitting between them. The CDR3 extends over 18 amino acids. Germline V CDR1 and CDR2: SGHAT, FQDESV (reference sequence). The CDR3 loop reads CASSPPRQAPSNTGELFF. DNA for the CDR3: TGTGCCAGCAGCCCCCCCCGACAGGCCCCCTCAAACACCGGGGAGCTGTTTTTT.

In its sample, this clonotype was seen many times. The V call is TRBV3-1, the J call TRBJ2-1; the D gene is possibly TRBD1 (6 bases). This CDR3 comprises 16 residues. The V and J ends lost 3 bases and 6 bases respectively, with 18 bases between them. Per germline, CDR1 LGHDT and CDR2 YNNKEL (reference sequence). CDR3 coding DNA: TGTGCCAGCAGCCAGTTACAGGGAGTGAGAGGCAATGAGCAGTTCTTC. Translation gives CASSQLQGVRGNEQFF.

This clonotype has more than one count but fewer than ten. The J gene is TRBJ2-1, the V gene TRBV15; D ambiguous. V was cut by 4 bases and J by 9 bases, with 10 bases left in between. CDR3 length equals 12 residues. CDR1 is LNHNV, CDR2 YYDKDF, per germline (reference sequence). This CDR3 is CATSTLGIEQFF. As DNA, the CDR3 is TGTGCCACCAGCACCTTGGGGATTGAGCAGTTCTTC.

This clonotype was counted a few times. The J gene is TRBJ1-4, the V gene TRBV20-1; a weak D match, TRBD1 (6 bases). Trimming removed 0 bases at V and 5 bases at J, with 10 bases between. CDR1 and CDR2 from the germline V gene are DFQATT and SNEGSKA (reference sequence). The CDR3 extends over 14 amino acids. In DNA, the CDR3 is TGCAGTGCTAGAGATCAGAGGGGGAATGAAAAACTGTTTTTT. Its protein product is CSARDQRGNEKLFF.

This clonotype was recorded at least ten times. J is TRBJ2-7 and V is TRBV29-1; 7 bases align to TRBD2. The ends lost 2 bases at V and 6 bases at J; junction bases unmatched: 7. Germline lookup yields CDR1 SQVTM and CDR2 ANQGSEA. The CDR3 extends over 13 amino acids. CDR3 DNA: TGCAGCGTTGAAAGACTAGCAAAGGGCGAGCAGTACTTC. Encoded protein: CSVERLAKGEQYF.

This clonotype came up a few times. The chain couples TRBV5-1 to TRBJ2-7; 7 nucleotides agree with TRBD1. This CDR3 region has 17 residues. Germline V gives CDR1 SGHRS, CDR2 YFSETQ. J gave up 7 bases and V 4 bases, and 20 bases lay outside the gene matches. The CDR3 DNA reads as TGCGCCAGCAGCCCAGCCTTGGCGACAGGGAGTTTAGGAGAGCAGTACTTC. It specifies CASSPALATGSLGEQYF.

This chain connects TRBV6-6 to TRBJ2-2; the D gene is possibly TRBD1 (6 bases). The V gene lost 8 bases and the J gene lost 6 bases, with 13 bases spanning the gap. CDR1 and CDR2 (germline): MNHNY, SVGAGI (reference sequence). The CDR3 consists of 13 residues. The CDR3: CASQMAGAGELFF. The CDR3 nucleotides read TGTGCCAGCCAAATGGCAGGGGCCGGGGAGCTGTTTTTT.